Listed below are T cell receptor beta chains from one sample, sequenced in a study of Graves' ophthalmopathy and Graves' hyperthyroidism. TCRdb called the multiplex PCR reads again in MiXCR, with one record for every CDR3 protein. The top ten clones hold roughly 6% of a sample with over 150,000 distinct CDR3 sequences, 30% to 45% of them seen once. Sequencing input: peripheral blood. All receptors come from a middle-aged woman with Graves' ophthalmopathy. Both conserved end residues are part of each CDR3. The D gene is left open where the match is weak. Clone size is not always given. Where it is, it says once, few, many or a class for expanded clones.

V: TRBV19
J: TRBJ2-7
size: .
length: 11
D: .
CDR3: CATKIGLEQYF
DNA: TGTGCCACCAAGATCGGCCTCGAGCAGTACTTC

V: TRBV6-5
J: TRBJ2-7
size: many
length: 16
D: TRBD2
CDR3: CASSYPASGGDYEQYF
DNA: TGTGCCAGCAGTTACCCGGCTAGCGGGGGAGACTACGAGCAGTACTTC

V: TRBV6-1
J: TRBJ1-1
size: few
length: 13
D: .
CDR3: CASSRIGMPEAFF
DNA: TGTGCCAGCAGTCGGATAGGGATGCCTGAAGCTTTCTTT

V: TRBV12-3/TRBV12-4
J: TRBJ1-6
size: .
length: 15
D: TRBD1
CDR3: CASSGPGGRNSPLHF
DNA: TGTGCCAGCAGCGGTCCAGGGGGTCGGAATTCACCCCTCCACTTT

V: TRBV29-1
J: TRBJ1-2
size: many
length: 13
D: .
CDR3: CSVVSSEIYGYTF
DNA: TGCAGCGTTGTCTCCTCGGAAATATATGGCTACACCTTC

V: TRBV6-1
J: TRBJ1-2
size: few
length: 15
D: .
CDR3: CASRMDRATYYGYTF
DNA: TGTGCCAGCAGGATGGACAGAGCAACTTACTATGGCTACACCTTC

V: TRBV7-3
J: TRBJ1-1
size: .
length: 17
D: TRBD1
CDR3: CASSLYGGDRPNTEAFF
DNA: TGTGCCAGCAGCTTATACGGGGGGGACAGACCTAACACTGAAGCTTTCTTT

V: TRBV15
J: TRBJ2-6
size: many
length: 16
D: .
CDR3: CATSREYVTGANVLTF
DNA: TGTGCCACCAGCAGAGAGTACGTCACCGGGGCCAACGTCCTGACTTTC

V: TRBV5-1
J: TRBJ1-2
size: many
length: 14
D: .
CDR3: CASSPLGGAGGYTF
DNA: TGCGCCAGCAGCCCCCTAGGGGGGGCGGGAGGCTACACCTTC

V: TRBV6-1
J: TRBJ2-4
size: .
length: 14
D: TRBD1
CDR3: CASSVSDRANIQYF
DNA: TGTGCCAGCAGTGTCTCGGACAGGGCGAACATTCAGTACTTC

V: TRBV7-2
J: TRBJ2-2
size: once
length: 15
D: TRBD2
CDR3: CASSFLAGGPEELFF
DNA: TGTGCCAGCAGCTTTCTGGCGGGAGGGCCGGAGGAGCTGTTTTTT

V: TRBV6-2/TRBV6-3
J: TRBJ1-2
size: many
length: 14
D: .
CDR3: CASSSLGGDYGYTF
DNA: TGTGCCAGCAGTTCTCTAGGAGGGGACTATGGCTACACCTTC

V: TRBV6-1
J: TRBJ1-2
size: many
length: 13
D: .
CDR3: CASGTRLNYGYTF
DNA: TGTGCCAGCGGGACACGGCTTAACTATGGCTACACCTTC

V: TRBV11-2
J: TRBJ2-2
size: .
length: 17
D: .
CDR3: CASSSTLGLAGTGELFF
DNA: TGTGCCAGCAGCTCAACATTGGGCCTGGCGGGGACCGGGGAGCTGTTTTTT

V: TRBV5-1
J: TRBJ2-7
size: many
length: 12
D: .
CDR3: CASSTNGYEQYF
DNA: TGCGCCAGCAGCACGAACGGGTACGAGCAGTACTTC

V: TRBV29-1
J: TRBJ2-7
size: .
length: 11
D: .
CDR3: CSVKGTHEQYF
DNA: TGCAGCGTCAAGGGGACCCACGAGCAGTACTTC

V: TRBV7-2
J: TRBJ2-7
size: many
length: 17
D: TRBD1
CDR3: CASSLGPKGQGAHEQYF
DNA: TGTGCCAGCAGCTTAGGGCCCAAGGGACAGGGGGCCCACGAGCAGTACTTC

V: TRBV6-1
J: TRBJ2-5
size: many
length: 16
D: TRBD1
CDR3: CASSDPGQGALETQYF
DNA: TGTGCCAGCAGTGACCCGGGACAGGGGGCCTTAGAGACCCAGTACTTC

V: TRBV6-4
J: TRBJ1-5
size: .
length: 13
D: TRBD1
CDR3: CAYNRGSNQPQHF
DNA: TGTGCCTACAACAGGGGCTCCAATCAGCCCCAGCATTTT

V: TRBV2
J: TRBJ2-2
size: .
length: 16
D: TRBD1
CDR3: CASSVVGAGGTGELFF
DNA: TGTGCCAGCAGTGTCGTGGGGGCAGGGGGAACCGGGGAGCTGTTTTTT

V: TRBV6-2/TRBV6-3
J: TRBJ2-5
size: .
length: 17
D: TRBD2
CDR3: CASWSRRTSGIKETQYF
DNA: TGTGCCAGCTGGTCCCGTCGGACTAGCGGGATCAAAGAGACCCAGTACTTC

V: TRBV6-2/TRBV6-3
J: TRBJ1-2
size: many
length: 17
D: TRBD1
CDR3: CASSYPLYDRAHYGYTF
DNA: TGTGCCAGCAGTTACCCGCTCTATGACAGGGCGCACTATGGCTACACCTTC

V: TRBV6-2/TRBV6-3
J: TRBJ2-7
size: .
length: 13
D: .
CDR3: CASSYQGPYEQYF
DNA: TGTGCCAGCAGTTACCAGGGACCCTACGAGCAGTACTTC

V: TRBV6-1
J: TRBJ1-2
size: .
length: 13
D: .
CDR3: CASRGASGNGYTF
DNA: TGTGCCAGCAGAGGAGCCTCAGGGAATGGCTACACCTTC

V: TRBV20-1
J: TRBJ2-5
size: many
length: 13
D: TRBD1
CDR3: CSEPGQGQETQYF
DNA: TGCAGTGAACCGGGACAGGGGCAAGAGACCCAGTACTTC

V: TRBV2
J: TRBJ2-5
size: .
length: 13
D: .
CDR3: CASSVYRSETQYF
DNA: TGTGCCAGCAGTGTATACCGATCGGAGACCCAGTACTTC